The 30 T cell receptor beta chains listed next were all sequenced from one sample in a study of PD-1 blockade in mismatch repair-deficient tumors. Clones were sequenced by immunoSEQ multiplex PCR, and TCRdb holds only the in-frame ones, with some missing. The table has approximately 38,000 clones, about 85% seen once. The sequencing used peripheral blood, collected approximately 80 weeks after starting pembrolizumab. All receptors derive from an adult with mismatch repair-deficient cancer.

J is TRBJ2-1 and V is TRBV29-1; 9 bases fit TRBD2. The CDR3 sequence is 14 residues long. V shed 4 bases, J shed 3 bases, and the junction held 4 bases outside the gene matches. From germline, CDR1 is SQVTM and CDR2 ANQGSEA. CDR3 DNA sequence: TGCAGCGTTGGGGCTAGCGGGATCTACAATGAGCAGTTCTTC. This sequence encodes CSVGASGIYNEQFF.

The chain recombines TRBV10-3 with TRBJ2-4; the match to TRBD2 covers 8 bases. Germline CDR1 and CDR2: ENHRY and SYGVKD. This CDR3 contains 16 residues. Losses at the gene ends were 3 bases for V and 2 bases for J; bases not matched to a gene: 6. The CDR3 loop reads CAISDPGGATKNIQYF. The CDR3 DNA reads as TGTGCCATCAGTGACCCGGGGGGGGCGACCAAAAACATTCAGTACTTC.

The rearrangement uses TRBV6-1 and TRBJ2-5; no firm D call. Trimming stripped 1 base from V and 7 bases from J, with 10 bases between. CDR3 size: 13 residues. The germline gives CDR1 MNHNS, CDR2 SASEGT. The CDR3 DNA reads TGTGCCAGCAGTGAAGAGAACAAGGGGACCCAGTACTTC. Translation gives CASSEENKGTQYF.

The V call is TRBV4-1, the J call TRBJ2-5; D gene ambiguous. V dropped 3 bases and J dropped 5 bases, with 13 bases sitting between them. Germline V lookup: CDR1 MGHRA, CDR2 YSYEKL. The CDR3 runs 14 residues. The CDR3 region is CASSQVRIAETQYF. In DNA, the CDR3 is TGCGCCAGCAGCCAGGTCCGGATAGCTGAGACCCAGTACTTC.

This chain joins TRBV4-1 and TRBJ2-5; D possibly matches TRBD1 or TRBD2 (5 bases each). The germline V and J ends were trimmed by 1 base and 2 bases, with 17 bases remaining between them. This CDR3 comprises 17 residues. Looked up from germline, CDR1 is MGHRA and CDR2 is YSYEKL. DNA of the CDR3: TGCGCCAGCAGCCAAGGTTTTGGGGGAACGGGACAAGAGACCCAGTACTTC. The encoded protein is CASSQGFGGTGQETQYF.

This clone came up once. This rearrangement joins TRBV5-1 to TRBJ2-5; D might be TRBD1 or TRBD2, each matching 5 bases. The CDR3 runs to 14 residues. Trimming stripped 2 bases from V and 5 bases from J, with 13 bases between. The germline CDR1 and CDR2 sequences are SGHRS and YFSETQ. The CDR3 DNA reads as TGCGCCAGCAGCTTTGGCGAGGGACGGGAGACCCAGTACTTC. Its translation is CASSFGEGRETQYF.

The rearrangement joins TRBV6-1 to TRBJ1-5, with 9 positions matching TRBD1. V was clipped by 5 bases and J by 7 bases; unmatched bases: 6. Germline V gene data show CDR1 as MNHNS and CDR2 as SASEGT. The CDR3 has 14 amino acids. CDR3 sequence reads: CASSRTGVMQPQHF. The CDR3 DNA sequence: TGTGCCAGCAGTCGGACAGGGGTTATGCAGCCCCAGCATTTT.

V and J are TRBV13 and TRBJ2-3; TRBD2 matches at 9 bases. The J segment lost 0 bases and the V segment lost 6 bases, leaving 16 bases of the junction unmatched. The germline CDR1 and CDR2 sequences are PRHDT and FYEKMQ (reference sequence). CDR3 length: 19 residues. CDR3 coding DNA: TGTGCCAGCAGTTCCCGTTTTGGGGCTAGCGGGGAAAGCACAGATACGCAGTATTTT. This gives the protein CASSSRFGASGESTDTQYF.

This clone was counted a single time. This chain links TRBV15 with TRBJ1-2; tentatively, D is TRBD1 (5 bases). The V end lost 0 bases, the J end lost 7 bases, and 15 bases lay between the germline ends. CDR1 is LNHNV, CDR2 YYDKDF, per germline (reference sequence). CDR3 length: 15 amino acids. The chain's CDR3 is CATSRDTGGKSGYTF. The CDR3 nucleotides read TGTGCCACCAGCAGAGATACGGGGGGGAAGTCTGGCTACACCTTC.

The chain has TRBV30 and TRBJ1-2; tentatively, D is TRBD1 (6 bases). Trimming cost V 1 base and J 8 bases, with 14 bases left between them. CDR1 GTSNPN and CDR2 SVGIG come from the germline V gene (reference sequence). CDR3 length equals 13 residues. The DNA of the CDR3 is TGTGCCTGGAGTGAATTTAGGGGGTACGGCTACACCTTC. Translated, it gives CAWSEFRGYGYTF.

V usage is TRBV5-6 and J usage is TRBJ2-1; D is perhaps TRBD1 (5 bases). CDR3 length: 16 amino acids. V was shortened by 4 bases and J by 6 bases, with 20 bases between the two germline ends. Germline V gene data show CDR1 as SGHDT and CDR2 as YYEEEE. CDR3 nucleotide sequence: TGTGCCAGCAGCCCTCAAATAGTAAGAGACAGCAATGAGCAGTTCTTC. Translated, it gives CASSPQIVRDSNEQFF.

This chain uses TRBV5-8 with TRBJ1-1, with no clear D. Trimming shortened V by 2 bases and J by 5 bases, and 7 bases separated the two germline ends. The CDR3 is 12 amino acids. Germline CDR1 reads SGHTS; CDR2 reads YDEGEE. CDR3 sequence reads: CASSFRGTEAFF. As DNA, the CDR3 is TGTGCCAGCAGCTTCCGAGGTACTGAAGCTTTCTTT.

The DNA of the CDR3 is TGTGCCAGCAGTTTATCCGGACTAGGTATCTACGAGCAGTACTTC. This encodes CASSLSGLGIYEQYF. The chain recombines TRBV27 with TRBJ2-7; 7 bases agree with TRBD2. After removal of 0 bases from V and 3 bases from J, the junction contained 5 bases not matched to a gene. CDR1 and CDR2 from the germline V gene are MNHEY and SMNVEV (reference sequence). The CDR3 has 15 amino acids.

CDR3 nucleotide sequence: TGTGCCAGCAGCGGCCGCCGGGACAGCATCTCTAATGAGCAGTTCTTC. Its protein is CASSGRRDSISNEQFF. This rearrangement joins TRBV4-2 to TRBJ2-1, with 7 bases that match TRBD1. The CDR3 contains 16 residues. The V segment lost 5 bases and the J segment 7 bases; nucleotides outside the gene matches: 14. The germline CDR1 and CDR2 sequences are LGHNA and YNFKEQ.

The rearrangement links TRBV18 to TRBJ2-3; D is uncertain. The CDR3 is 13 residues long. In germline, CDR1 is KGHSH, CDR2 LQKENI. V was clipped by 2 bases and J by 0 bases, with 3 bases between them. The CDR3 here is CASSPESTDTQYF. CDR3 bases: TGTGCCAGCTCACCAGAAAGCACAGATACGCAGTATTTT.

The rearrangement links TRBV7-9 to TRBJ2-3; TRBD2 agrees at 13 bases. V lost 6 bases, J lost 4 bases, and 7 bases stayed unmatched. Germline V CDR1 and CDR2: SEHNR, FQNEAQ (reference sequence). The CDR3 spans 16 residues. CDR3 DNA sequence: TGTGCCAGCAGACAAATACTAGCGGGAGGGCCAGATACGCAGTATTTT. It codes for CASRQILAGGPDTQYF. Filled out from reference TRBV7-9 and TRBJ2-3, the complete variable domain reads DTGVSQNPRHKITKRGQNVTFRCDPISEHNRLYWYRQTLGQGPEFLTYFQNEAQLEKSRLLSDRFSAERPKGSFSTLEIQRTEQGDSAMYLCASRQILAGGPDTQYFGPGTRLTVL.

This sequence joins TRBV19 and TRBJ1-1; D call uncertain. Germline-derived CDR1 and CDR2 are LNHDA and SQIVND (reference sequence). The CDR3 totals 13 residues. Between the trimmed V and J ends, which lost 1 base and 1 base, there was a span of 4 bases. The CDR3 is CASSIGENTEAFF. As DNA, the CDR3 is TGTGCCAGTAGTATAGGAGAGAACACTGAAGCTTTCTTT.

DNA of the CDR3: TGTGCCAGCACACCTGCGGGGGCAGTAGGAGCTTTCTTT. Amino acid sequence: CASTPAGAVGAFF. This chain connects TRBV25-1 to TRBJ1-1; D is possibly TRBD1 (6 bases). Germline CDR1 and CDR2: MGHDK and SYGVNS. The CDR3 consists of 13 residues. V lost 7 bases and J 10 bases, leaving 19 bases between the germline ends.

V is TRBV6-6 and J is TRBJ2-7; no firm D call. The CDR3 is made up of 10 amino acids. Germline V gives CDR1 MNHNY, CDR2 SVGAGI (reference sequence). Trimming left V 8 bases short and J 3 bases short, with 5 bases between. The CDR3 is CASSGYEQYF. DNA of the CDR3: TGTGCCAGCTCGGGCTACGAGCAGTACTTC.

V and J are TRBV5-6 and TRBJ2-6; D perhaps matches TRBD1 (6 bases). Germline lookup yields CDR1 SGHDT and CDR2 YYEEEE. V was pared by 7 bases and J by 1 base, with 21 bases between. The CDR3 contains 18 residues. For the CDR3, the DNA is TGTGCCAGCTCGGGACAAGAAACCCGAATTTCTGGGGCCAACGTCCTGACTTTC. Encoded protein: CASSGQETRISGANVLTF.

This rearrangement joins TRBV7-2 to TRBJ1-1; D unresolved. This CDR3 contains 13 residues. The germline CDR1 and CDR2 sequences are SGHTA and FQGNSA. Trimming took off 0 bases at V and 2 bases at J, with 4 bases between the two ends. CDR3 in DNA: TGTGCCAGCAGCTTAGCAGGAAACACTGAAGCTTTCTTT. Translation gives CASSLAGNTEAFF.

The rearrangement joins TRBV11-3 to TRBJ1-1, with no clear D. Between the trimmed V and J ends, which lost 1 base and 1 base, there was a span of 4 bases. From germline, CDR1 is SGHNT and CDR2 YENEEA. The CDR3 totals 13 residues. In DNA form, the CDR3 reads TGTGCCAGCAGCTTAGCGGCGAACACTGAAGCTTTCTTT. As protein: CASSLAANTEAFF.

J is TRBJ1-2 and V is TRBV7-3; tentatively, D is TRBD1 (6 bases). Germline CDR1 SGHTA, CDR2 FQGTGA. Trimming removed 5 bases from V and 2 bases from J, with 12 bases in between. The CDR3 is 14 amino acids. CDR3 region: CASSTGQPNYGYTF. DNA of the CDR3: TGTGCCAGCAGCACCGGACAGCCCAACTATGGCTACACCTTC.

V is TRBV12-5 and J is TRBJ1-1; 7 bases fit TRBD1. Per germline, CDR1 LGHNT and CDR2 FRNRAP. The CDR3 sequence is 17 residues long. V trimming: 1 base; J trimming: 0 bases; junction bases outside the gene matches: 8. CDR3 residues: CASGLAGTVEVNTEAFF. The CDR3 DNA reads TGTGCTAGTGGTTTGGCGGGGACAGTCGAAGTGAACACTGAAGCTTTCTTT.

This clone was recorded once. The rearrangement joins TRBV11-2 to TRBJ2-2; 13 bases fit TRBD2. This CDR3 is built from 17 residues. The trim removed 8 bases at V and 3 bases at J, leaving 9 bases unmatched. Germline CDR1 SGHAT, CDR2 FQNNGV. The CDR3 reads CASETSGRPPYTGELFF. In nucleotides, the CDR3 is TGTGCCAGCGAGACTAGCGGGAGGCCCCCTTACACCGGGGAGCTGTTTTTT.

CDR3 sequence: CAGRQGDTQYF. DNA of the CDR3: TGTGCCGGCCGACAGGGAGATACGCAGTATTTT. The chain joins TRBV6-1 to TRBJ2-3, with 7 bases lining up with TRBD1. Germline trimming cut 11 bases from V and 5 bases from J; bases unmatched to any gene: 4. Germline V gene sequence: CDR1 MNHNS, CDR2 SASEGT. CDR3 length: 11 residues.

The chain employs TRBV18 and TRBJ2-5, with D perhaps matching TRBD1 or TRBD2 (6 bases each). Germline V lookup: CDR1 KGHSH, CDR2 LQKENI. Between the trimmed V and J ends, which lost 6 bases and 2 bases, there was a span of 16 bases. The CDR3 runs to 15 residues. The CDR3, as DNA: TGTGCCAGCTCCCCATTCGGGGGCCGGCAAGAGACCCAGTACTTC. The encoded protein is CASSPFGGRQETQYF. Drawing the rest from reference TRBV18 and TRBJ2-5, the complete variable domain is NAGVMQNPRHLVRRRGQEARLRCSPMKGHSHVYWYRQLPEEGLKFMVYLQKENIIDESGMPKERFSAEFPKEGPSILRIQQVVRGDSAAYFCASSPFGGRQETQYFGPGTRLLVL.

This chain uses TRBV25-1 with TRBJ2-7; D may be TRBD1 (5 bases). The germline V gene encodes CDR1 MGHDK and CDR2 SYGVNS. The CDR3 is 13 residues long. Trimming took 10 bases from V and 6 from J, leaving 19 bases between them. The CDR3 loop reads CATTRGKASEQYF. The CDR3 bases are TGTGCCACGACAAGGGGCAAAGCTAGCGAGCAGTACTTC.

A remark on this clone: Distinct nucleotide sequences in the sample also encode this CDR3. The chain links TRBV30 to TRBJ1-1; TRBD1 matches 8 bases. Per germline, CDR1 GTSNPN and CDR2 SVGIG (reference sequence). The CDR3 sequence is 12 residues long. Trimming removed 1 base from V and 6 bases from J; junction bases left unmatched: 1. For the CDR3, the DNA is TGTGCCTGGAGTGACAGGGGGTCTGAAGCTTTCTTT. It specifies CAWSDRGSEAFF. The full variable domain, its missing parts supplied by reference TRBV30 and TRBJ1-1, is SQTIHQWPATLVQPVGSPLSLECTVEGTSNPNLYWYRQAAGRGLQLLFYSVGIGQISSEVPQNLSASRPQDRQFILSSKKLLLSDSGFYLCAWSDRGSEAFFGQGTRLTVV.

The rearrangement uses TRBV27 and TRBJ1-5; D is unresolved. V dropped 6 bases and J dropped 5 bases, with 8 bases sitting between them. Germline assignment: CDR1 MNHEY and CDR2 SMNVEV (reference sequence). There are 12 residues in the CDR3. CDR3 protein: CASSPNDQPQHF. CDR3 DNA: TGTGCCAGCAGCCCGAACGATCAGCCCCAGCATTTT.